Each of the 23 T cell receptor beta chains below was sequenced from the same sample in a study of tumor-infiltrating lymphocytes in oesophageal squamous cell carcinoma. From the PCR reads, TCRdb called clonotypes with MiXCR, one entry per CDR3 protein. Here the sample spans some 12,000 distinct CDR3 sequences, roughly three fifths being singletons. Specimen: esophageal tumor tissue. Receptors were obtained from a male donor with esophageal squamous cell carcinoma.

The chain has TRBV7-4 and TRBJ2-5; 8 nucleotides align to TRBD2. Unmatched junction bases numbered 13, after V lost 5 bases and J lost 11 bases. CDR1 is SGHVT, CDR2 SQSDAQ, per germline. This CDR3 has 14 residues. The CDR3 region has the DNA TGTGCCAGCAGCAGGGGGACTAGTCCCTATGAGCAGTACTTC. The encoded protein is CASSRGTSPYEQYF.

This clonotype was observed at least ten times. This may stem from a read error, because a much larger clone lies one nucleotide away. The rearrangement links TRBV7-7 to TRBJ2-5; TRBD2 is a possible D gene (5 bases). Germline lookup yields CDR1 SSHAT and CDR2 FNYEAQ (reference sequence). The CDR3 covers 13 residues. The CDR3 loop reads CASSFPGKNEQYF. The CDR3 DNA is TGTGCTAGCAGCTTCCCCGGGAAAAATGAGCAGTACTTC.

The chain has TRBV5-1 and TRBJ2-2, with 8 bases lining up with TRBD1. The V gene's germline CDR1 is SGHRS and CDR2 YFSETQ. Trimming took 0 bases from V and 0 from J; bases not matched to a gene: 4. The CDR3 spans 17 residues. The CDR3: CASSLAPQGANTGELFF. CDR3 sequence (DNA): TGCGCCAGCAGCTTGGCGCCACAGGGGGCGAACACCGGGGAGCTGTTTTTT.

By frequency in the sample, this clonotype is medium-sized. The CDR3 DNA sequence: TGTGCCAGCAGCTCGGACAACCTGAACACTGAAGCTTTCTTT. Residues: CASSSDNLNTEAFF. The chain recombines TRBV11-2 with TRBJ1-1, with TRBD1 as a possible D gene (5 bases). Germline V lookup: CDR1 SGHAT, CDR2 FQNNGV. The CDR3 is 14 amino acids. V shed 4 bases and J shed 0 bases, with 9 bases lying between them.

This chain links TRBV7-6 with TRBJ2-1, with 9 positions matching TRBD2. This CDR3 spans 16 amino acids. Germline assignment: CDR1 SGHVS and CDR2 FNYEAQ. J gave up 10 bases and V 1 base, and 11 bases lay outside the gene matches. CDR3: CASSLGGTSNPGEQFF. The CDR3, as DNA: TGTGCCAGCAGCTTAGGCGGGACTAGCAACCCGGGGGAGCAGTTCTTC.

Remarks on this clonotype: Germline is not matched at one junction end, which may reflect a read error. The chain uses TRBV5-3 and TRBJ2-5; possibly TRBD1 for D (5 bases). TRBV5-3 is reported as an ORF; its role is uncertain. The CDR3 spans 17 residues. The DNA of the CDR3 is TGTGCCAGCAGCTCTCCCAAGGTGGGCAGGGATAATTCACCCCTCCACTTC. It is translated as CASSSPKVGRDNSPLHF.

This clonotype was picked up many times. This clone may be a read error of a much larger clone one base away. CDR3 nucleotides: TGTGCCAGTGGGGGGAGGCAGGGTAATGAGCAGTACTTC. It encodes CASGGRQGNEQYF. The rearrangement joins TRBV19 to TRBJ2-7, with D possibly matching TRBD2 (6 bases). The germline V gene has CDR1 LNHDA and CDR2 SQIVND (reference sequence). Trimming removed 8 bases from V and 7 bases from J, with 18 bases in between. There are 13 residues in the CDR3. The variable domain in full, with the rest retrieved from reference TRBV19 and TRBJ2-7, is DGGITQSPKYLFRKEGQNVTLSCEQNLNHDAMYWYRQDPGQGLRLIYYSQIVNDFQKGDIAEGYSVSREKKESFPLTVTSAQKNPTAFYLCASGGRQGNEQYFGPGTRLTVT.

The chain recombines TRBV5-6 with TRBJ2-6; 11 bases are a match to TRBD1. The length of the CDR3 is 19 residues. Germline CDR1 reads SGHDT; CDR2 reads YYEEEE. V shed 1 base, J shed 4 bases, and the junction held 10 bases outside the gene matches. CDR3: CASSLIAGQGAPGANVLTF. DNA of the CDR3: TGTGCCAGCAGCTTGATCGCCGGACAGGGGGCGCCCGGGGCCAACGTCCTGACTTTC.

Concerning this clonotype: The missing conserved phenylalanine or tryptophan at the end of this CDR3 makes a read error likely. It is unclear where the CDR3 begins or ends on the DNA, so no DNA is shown, and the CDR3 is as TCRdb lists it. The chain carries TRBV19 and TRBJ1-1; the DNA was not used to check the table's D call, TRBD1. The CDR3 has 17 residues if both end residues are counted. Germline V gene sequence: CDR1 LNHDA, CDR2 SQIVND (reference sequence). CDR3: CAIRGTEPEAMATPSAP.

This chain links TRBV11-2 with TRBJ2-1; D is ambiguous. The V end lost 0 bases, the J end lost 0 bases, and 3 bases lay between the germline ends. This CDR3 has 14 amino acids. CDR1 and CDR2 from the germline V gene are SGHAT and FQNNGV. The CDR3 DNA reads TGTGCCAGCAGCTTAGAACACTCCTACAATGAGCAGTTCTTC. As protein: CASSLEHSYNEQFF.

The chain links TRBV10-3 to TRBJ2-2, with TRBD2 matching 8 bases. J lost 4 bases, V lost 6 bases, and 4 bases had no gene match. The CDR3 totals 14 residues. Germline loops: CDR1 ENHRY, CDR2 SYGVKD. The CDR3 protein is CAIRGTSLTGELFF. Written as DNA, the CDR3 is TGTGCCATCAGAGGGACTAGTCTCACCGGGGAGCTGTTTTTT.

This clonotype appeared many times. The chain links TRBV20-1 to TRBJ2-3; 9 bases align to TRBD2. V dropped 0 bases and J dropped 2; count of bases not matched to a gene: 9. The germline V gene has CDR1 DFQATT and CDR2 SNEGSKA (reference sequence). The length of the CDR3 is 17 residues. The CDR3 DNA reads TGCAGTGCTAGAGACTCCAGACTAGCGGTATCCACAGATACGCAGTATTTT. Encoded protein: CSARDSRLAVSTDTQYF.

By sample fraction, this clonotype is medium-sized (0.01 to 0.1%). V is TRBV6-1 and J is TRBJ2-7; 15 nucleotides match TRBD2. From germline, CDR1 is MNHNS and CDR2 SASEGT. This CDR3 has 15 residues. The junction had 3 bases not matched to a gene; V was cut back by 6 bases and J by 3 bases. CDR3 residues: CASRGTSGRFYEQYF. CDR3 nucleotides: TGTGCCAGCAGAGGGACTAGCGGGAGGTTCTACGAGCAGTACTTC.

The chain recombines TRBV7-6 with TRBJ2-1, with 9 bases that match TRBD2. The DNA end is a closer match to TRBJ2-7, so the J assignment may be wrong. The CDR3 is 14 amino acids. CDR1 is SGHVS, CDR2 FNYEAQ, per germline. The CDR3 DNA follows: TGTGCCAGCAGTAATGCAGCGGGAGGCTACGAGCAGTACTTC. Translated, it gives CASSNAAGGYEQYF.

The chain's CDR3 is CASNSGYEQYF. In DNA, the CDR3 is TGTGCCAGCAATTCGGGCTACGAGCAGTACTTC. The chain carries TRBV6-1 and TRBJ2-4, with D hard to call. The DNA end lines up better with TRBJ2-7; the J call may be wrong. Germline values: CDR1 MNHNS, CDR2 SASEGT. This CDR3 is built from 11 residues.

The gene calls are TRBV6-1 and TRBJ1-2; 11 bases match TRBD1. CDR3 length equals 13 residues. Unmatched junction bases numbered 2, after V lost 7 bases and J lost 4 bases. CDR1 MNHNS and CDR2 SASEGT come from the germline V gene. The CDR3 coding sequence is TGTGCCAGCAAAGGGACAGGGGGCTATGGCTACACCTTC. Translated: CASKGTGGYGYTF.

The chain uses TRBV12-3 or TRBV12-4 and TRBJ2-1; D may be TRBD1 (5 bases). V lost 4 bases and J 10 bases, leaving 14 bases between the germline ends. The CDR3 loop spans 13 amino acids. For the CDR3, the DNA is TGTGCCAGCAGTTGGGCCTCTGCAGGGGAGCAGTTCTTC. Translated, it gives CASSWASAGEQFF.

This chain links TRBV12-3 or TRBV12-4 with TRBJ1-2; D is undetermined. The CDR3 runs to 16 residues. V was shortened by 1 base and J by 1 base, with 13 bases between the two germline ends. CDR3 sequence reads: CASSLGIVGLNYGYTF. The CDR3 DNA reads TGTGCCAGCAGTTTAGGTATTGTGGGTCTTAACTATGGCTACACCTTC.

In its sample, this clonotype is medium-sized. J is TRBJ2-1 and V is TRBV11-2; TRBD2 is a possible D gene (6 bases). Per germline, CDR1 SGHAT and CDR2 FQNNGV. Trimming stripped 0 bases from V and 7 bases from J, with 7 bases between. The CDR3 runs 13 residues. The CDR3 here is CASSLELANEQFF. CDR3 nucleotide sequence: TGTGCCAGCAGCTTAGAACTAGCAAATGAGCAGTTCTTC.

This chain uses TRBV7-9 with TRBJ2-3; 8 positions agree with TRBD2. The DNA end is a closer match to TRBJ2-1, so the J assignment may be wrong. Germline assignment: CDR1 SEHNR and CDR2 FQNEAQ (reference sequence). There are 15 residues in the CDR3. CDR3 sequence: CASSLVSGSGNEQFF. The CDR3, as DNA: TGTGCCAGCAGCTTAGTAAGCGGGAGTGGGAATGAGCAGTTCTTC.

This clonotype qualifies as medium-sized. V is TRBV7-9 and J is TRBJ1-3; D uncertain. Germline loops: CDR1 SEHNR, CDR2 FQNEAQ (reference sequence). The CDR3 spans 14 residues. V was shortened by 3 bases and J by 0 bases, with 6 bases between the two germline ends. This chain's CDR3 is CASSFMGSGNTIYF. The CDR3 DNA follows: TGTGCCAGCAGCTTCATGGGCTCTGGAAACACCATATATTTT.

In this sample, this clonotype turned up many times. This sequence joins TRBV28 and TRBJ2-3, with 7 nucleotides matching TRBD2. CDR1 is MDHEN, CDR2 SYDVKM, per germline. This CDR3 is built from 17 residues. Trimming at V came to 3 bases and at J to 3 bases, leaving 12 bases not matched to a gene. The chain's CDR3 is CASSLIKGGRVTDTQYF. The CDR3 DNA follows: TGTGCCAGCAGTTTGATAAAGGGTGGGAGGGTAACAGATACGCAGTATTTT.

The chain uses TRBV7-9 and TRBJ2-2; no definite D call. Trimming removed 2 bases from V and 7 bases from J, with 11 bases in between. The germline V gene encodes CDR1 SEHNR and CDR2 FQNEAQ (reference sequence). The CDR3 consists of 14 residues. CDR3 DNA sequence: TGTGCCAGCAGCTTAAAGAGGTCCGGCGGGGAGCTGTTTTTT. It yields the protein CASSLKRSGGELFF. Variable domain in full (rest from reference TRBV7-9 and TRBJ2-2): DTGVSQNPRHKITKRGQNVTFRCDPISEHNRLYWYRQTLGQGPEFLTYFQNEAQLEKSRLLSDRFSAERPKGSFSTLEIQRTEQGDSAMYLCASSLKRSGGELFFGEGSRLTVL.